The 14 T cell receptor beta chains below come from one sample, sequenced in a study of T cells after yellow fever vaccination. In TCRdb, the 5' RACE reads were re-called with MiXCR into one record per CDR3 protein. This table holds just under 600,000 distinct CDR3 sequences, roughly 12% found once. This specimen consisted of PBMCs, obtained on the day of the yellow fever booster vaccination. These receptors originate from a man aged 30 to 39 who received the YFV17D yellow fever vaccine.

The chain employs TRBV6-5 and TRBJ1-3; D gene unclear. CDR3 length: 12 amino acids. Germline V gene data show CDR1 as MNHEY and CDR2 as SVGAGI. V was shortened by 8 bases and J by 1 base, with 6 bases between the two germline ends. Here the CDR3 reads CASWESGNTIYF. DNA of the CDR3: TGTGCCAGCTGGGAATCTGGAAACACCATATATTTT.

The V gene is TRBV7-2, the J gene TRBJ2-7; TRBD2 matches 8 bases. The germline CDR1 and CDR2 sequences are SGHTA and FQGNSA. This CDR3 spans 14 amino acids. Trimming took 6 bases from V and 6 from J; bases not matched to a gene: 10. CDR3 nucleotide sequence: TGTGCCAGCAGGGAATCCGGGACTAGGGGCGAGCAGTACTTC. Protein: CASRESGTRGEQYF. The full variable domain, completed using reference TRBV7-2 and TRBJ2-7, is GAGVSQSPSNKVTEKGKDVELRCDPISGHTALYWYRQSLGQGLEFLIYFQGNSAPDKSGLPSDRFSAERTGGSVSTLTIQRTQQEDSAVYLCASRESGTRGEQYFGPGTRLTVT.

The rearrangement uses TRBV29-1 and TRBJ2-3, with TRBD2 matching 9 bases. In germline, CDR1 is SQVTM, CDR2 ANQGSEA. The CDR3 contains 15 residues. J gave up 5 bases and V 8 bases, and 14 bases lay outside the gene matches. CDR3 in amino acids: CSLSSGGAGGDTQYF. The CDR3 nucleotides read TGCAGCCTATCTTCGGGGGGAGCGGGAGGAGATACGCAGTATTTT.

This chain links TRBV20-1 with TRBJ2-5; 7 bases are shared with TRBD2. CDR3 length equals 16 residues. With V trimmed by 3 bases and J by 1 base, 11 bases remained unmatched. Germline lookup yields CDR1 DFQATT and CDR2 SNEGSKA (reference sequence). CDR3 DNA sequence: TGCAGTGCTAGCCCCCCCCGGGGGACTACCCAAGAGACCCAGTACTTC. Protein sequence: CSASPPRGTTQETQYF.

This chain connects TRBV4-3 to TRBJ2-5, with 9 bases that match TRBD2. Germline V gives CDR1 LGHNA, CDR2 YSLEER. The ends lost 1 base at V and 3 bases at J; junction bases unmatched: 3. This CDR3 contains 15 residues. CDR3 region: CASSQGASGKETQYF. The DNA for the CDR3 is TGCGCCAGCAGCCAAGGGGCTAGCGGGAAAGAGACCCAGTACTTC.

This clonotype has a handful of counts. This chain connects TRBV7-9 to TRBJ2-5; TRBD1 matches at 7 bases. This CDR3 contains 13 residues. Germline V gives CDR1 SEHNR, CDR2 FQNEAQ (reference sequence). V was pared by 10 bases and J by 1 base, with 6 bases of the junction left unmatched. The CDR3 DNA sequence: TGTGCCATTGACGGACAGGCCCAAGAGACCCAGTACTTC. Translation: CAIDGQAQETQYF.

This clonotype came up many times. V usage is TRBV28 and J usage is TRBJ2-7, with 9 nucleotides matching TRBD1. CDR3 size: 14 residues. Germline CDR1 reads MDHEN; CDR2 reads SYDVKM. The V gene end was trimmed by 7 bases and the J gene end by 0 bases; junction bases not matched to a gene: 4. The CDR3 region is CASNKGQGSYEQYF. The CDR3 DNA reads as TGTGCCAGCAATAAGGGACAGGGCTCCTACGAGCAGTACTTC.

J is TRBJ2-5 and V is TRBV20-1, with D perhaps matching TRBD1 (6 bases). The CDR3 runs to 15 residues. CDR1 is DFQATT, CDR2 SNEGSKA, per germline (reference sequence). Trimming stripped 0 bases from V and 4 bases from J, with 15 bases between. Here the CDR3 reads CSARDWSGVGETQYF. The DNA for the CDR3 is TGCAGTGCTAGAGATTGGTCAGGGGTGGGAGAGACCCAGTACTTC.

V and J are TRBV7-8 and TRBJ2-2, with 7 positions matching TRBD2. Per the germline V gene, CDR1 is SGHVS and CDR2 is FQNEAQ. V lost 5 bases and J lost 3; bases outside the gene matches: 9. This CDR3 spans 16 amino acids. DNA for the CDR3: TGTGCCAGCAGCACCCAGGCTAGCGGACACACCGGGGAGCTGTTTTTT. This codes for CASSTQASGHTGELFF.

The CDR3 sequence is CSVGLGRLLYNEQFF. CDR3 nucleotides: TGCAGCGTTGGACTTGGAAGACTGTTATACAATGAGCAGTTCTTC. The chain recombines TRBV29-1 with TRBJ2-1, with D unclear. The CDR3 runs 15 residues. V was cut by 4 bases and J by 4 bases, with 17 bases left in between. Germline V gene lookup returns CDR1 SQVTM and CDR2 ANQGSEA.

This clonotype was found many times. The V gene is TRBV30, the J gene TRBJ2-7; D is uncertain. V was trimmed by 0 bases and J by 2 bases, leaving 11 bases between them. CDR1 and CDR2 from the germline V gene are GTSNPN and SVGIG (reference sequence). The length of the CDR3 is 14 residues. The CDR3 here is CAWSVFTRTYEQYF. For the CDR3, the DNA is TGTGCCTGGAGTGTATTTACCAGGACCTACGAGCAGTACTTC.

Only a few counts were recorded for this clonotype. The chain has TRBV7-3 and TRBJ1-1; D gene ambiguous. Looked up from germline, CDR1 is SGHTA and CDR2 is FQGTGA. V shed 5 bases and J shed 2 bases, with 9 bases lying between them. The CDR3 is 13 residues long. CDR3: CASSPFPNTEAFF. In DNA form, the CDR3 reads TGTGCCAGCAGCCCTTTCCCAAACACTGAAGCTTTCTTT.

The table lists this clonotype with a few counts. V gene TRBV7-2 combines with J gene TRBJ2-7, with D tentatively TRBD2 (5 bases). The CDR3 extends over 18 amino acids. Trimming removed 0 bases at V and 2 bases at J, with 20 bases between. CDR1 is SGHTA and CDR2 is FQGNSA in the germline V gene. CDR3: CASSLALRRLPPTYEQYF. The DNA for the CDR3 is TGTGCCAGCAGCTTAGCCCTCCGGAGACTACCCCCGACCTACGAGCAGTACTTC.

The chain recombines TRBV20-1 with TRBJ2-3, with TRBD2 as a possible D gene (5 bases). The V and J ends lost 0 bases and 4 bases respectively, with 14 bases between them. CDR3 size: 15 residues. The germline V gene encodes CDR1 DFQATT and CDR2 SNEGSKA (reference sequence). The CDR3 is CSARDPGYRADTQYF. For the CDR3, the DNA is TGCAGTGCTAGAGATCCGGGATATAGAGCAGATACGCAGTATTTT.